Described below is a single T cell receptor (beta chain) sequence and its context. The data were taken from a study of technical replicates of blood from several donors. The protocol was immunoSEQ multiplex PCR, while the TCRdb copy is restricted to in-frame clones and leaves out a portion. The profile shows roughly 81,000 clones, around 85% of them singletons. The specimen was PBMCs. The source of this sequence is a human donor in good health. Some clones in this sample may be carry-over from other donors' samples.

The CDR3 region has the DNA TGTGCCAGCAGTGATCCGGGACTAGCGGGGACCGAGCAGTTCTTC. It codes for CASSDPGLAGTEQFF. The rearrangement uses TRBV25-1 and TRBJ2-1; TRBD2 matches 13 bases. The V and J ends lost 3 bases and 10 bases, in that order; junction bases with no gene match: 6. This CDR3 comprises 15 residues. The V gene's germline CDR1 is MGHDK and CDR2 SYGVNS.